These 27 T cell receptor beta chains share one sample of origin, sequenced in a study of cytomegalovirus exposure and HLA in healthy donors. Both 60 Vbeta primers and 13 Jbeta primers went into the PCR. Measured with immunoSEQ multiplex PCR; TCRdb has only the in-frame clones, and not every one. In the table there are around 150,000 clones, roughly 70% of which are singletons. Sequenced input: PBMCs. The receptors were gathered from a woman between 40 and 50 years old in good health and CMV-seropositive.

This chain connects TRBV9 to TRBJ2-3; possible D gene TRBD2, 6 bases. The V end was cut by 0 bases, the J end by 4 bases, with 12 bases between. The CDR3 runs to 15 residues. CDR1 SGDLS and CDR2 YYNGEE come from the germline V gene. Written as DNA, the CDR3 is TGTGCCAGCAGCGTAGGGGCGGGGAGCGCAGATACGCAGTATTTT. As protein: CASSVGAGSADTQYF. Filled out from reference TRBV9 and TRBJ2-3, the complete variable domain reads DSGVTQTPKHLITATGQRVTLRCSPRSGDLSVYWYQQSLDQGLQFLIQYYNGEERAKGNILERFSAQQFPDLHSELNLSSLELGDSALYFCASSVGAGSADTQYFGPGTRLTVL.

This chain links TRBV7-2 with TRBJ2-3; D is unclear. Germline lookup yields CDR1 SGHTA and CDR2 FQGNSA. The CDR3 has 17 residues. Between the trimmed V and J ends, which lost 5 bases and 2 bases, there was a span of 20 bases. This CDR3 is CASSLDVGVGSTDTQYF. In DNA, the CDR3 is TGTGCCAGCAGCCTTGACGTGGGCGTAGGATCCACAGATACGCAGTATTTT.

The chain is built from TRBV29-1 and TRBJ2-2, with a tentative D call TRBD2 (6 bases). Looked up from germline, CDR1 is SQVTM and CDR2 is ANQGSEA. The ends were cut back, 3 bases at V and 1 base at J, with 9 bases in the middle. This CDR3 has 14 residues. The CDR3 DNA follows: TGCAGCGTTGATGAGGGACTGAACACCGGGGAGCTGTTTTTT. Translation gives CSVDEGLNTGELFF.

This chain connects TRBV10-3 to TRBJ1-6; D is possibly TRBD1 (6 bases). Per the germline V gene, CDR1 is ENHRY and CDR2 is SYGVKD. The length of the CDR3 is 18 residues. The germline V and J ends were trimmed by 0 bases and 7 bases, with 19 bases remaining between them. CDR3 bases: TGTGCCATCAGTGAGTCTTACAGGGCGGCAAGAGGAAATTCACCCCTCCACTTT. It specifies CAISESYRAARGNSPLHF.

The chain couples TRBV6-5 to TRBJ2-2; possible D gene TRBD1, 5 bases. The germline V gene encodes CDR1 MNHEY and CDR2 SVGAGI. This CDR3 is 14 amino acids long. Trimming stripped 6 bases from V and 5 bases from J, with 13 bases between. Here the CDR3 reads CASRPGLGTGELFF. The CDR3 region has the DNA TGTGCCAGCAGACCAGGGCTGGGAACCGGGGAGCTGTTTTTT.

This sequence joins TRBV5-4 and TRBJ2-5, with a weak D call TRBD2 (5 bases). The J call could be wrong; TRBJ2-7 is a better fit for the DNA end. Germline CDR1 and CDR2: SGHNT and YYREEE (reference sequence). This CDR3 is built from 12 residues. The CDR3 DNA reads as TGTGCCAGCAGCTTGGACGGGAACGAGCAGTACTTC. As protein: CASSLDGNEQYF.

The rearrangement links TRBV6-5 to TRBJ2-2, with 8 nucleotides matching TRBD2. The CDR3 is 16 residues long. V lost 2 bases to trimming and J lost 4 bases; unmatched junction nucleotides: 6. In germline, CDR1 is MNHEY, CDR2 SVGAGI. The CDR3 protein is CASSYRAGGPTGELFF. CDR3 bases: TGTGCCAGCAGTTACCGGGCGGGGGGCCCCACCGGGGAGCTGTTTTTT.

V and J are TRBV28 and TRBJ2-7, with TRBD2 matching 12 bases. Germline assignment: CDR1 MDHEN and CDR2 SYDVKM. The V and J ends lost 4 bases and 4 bases, in that order; junction bases with no gene match: 8. The CDR3 length is 16 residues. The CDR3, as DNA: TGTGCCAGCAGTTCCGTCGCTAGCGGGAGGGGTTACGAGCAGTACTTC. Its translation is CASSSVASGRGYEQYF.

The chain recombines TRBV5-4 with TRBJ2-7; 7 bases align to TRBD2. The V gene end was trimmed by 2 bases and the J gene end by 1 base; junction bases not matched to a gene: 3. The CDR3 extends over 14 amino acids. CDR1 and CDR2 from the germline V gene are SGHNT and YYREEE (reference sequence). CDR3 sequence: CASSFRGESYEQYF. CDR3 nucleotides: TGTGCCAGCAGCTTCCGGGGGGAATCCTACGAGCAGTACTTC.

The rearrangement links TRBV4-2 to TRBJ2-1; D might be TRBD2 (5 bases). The CDR3 length is 15 residues. Germline V gives CDR1 LGHNA, CDR2 YNFKEQ. V was clipped by 1 base and J by 8 bases, with 15 bases between them. CDR3 bases: TGTGCCAGCAGCCAAGTCGCTCTGGAGGACTATGAGCAGTTCTTC. Translation: CASSQVALEDYEQFF.

This clone occurred a few times. The chain couples TRBV18 to TRBJ2-5; tentative D call: TRBD1 (6 bases). The CDR3 spans 15 residues. Germline CDR1 KGHSH, CDR2 LQKENI. V lost 5 bases to trimming and J lost 5 bases, with 18 bases between them. The CDR3 loop reads CASSGTGRHGETQYF. The CDR3 region has the DNA TGTGCCAGCTCAGGCACAGGGCGACATGGCGAGACCCAGTACTTC.

In DNA form, the CDR3 reads TGTGCCAGCAGTTTAACCCCGGACACGGGTAGCTACACCTTC. It encodes CASSLTPDTGSYTF. The chain employs TRBV27 and TRBJ1-2, with TRBD1 as a possible D gene (5 bases). V was cut by 2 bases and J by 9 bases, with 16 bases left in between. Germline lookup yields CDR1 MNHEY and CDR2 SMNVEV (reference sequence). This CDR3 has 14 amino acids.

J is TRBJ2-1 and V is TRBV5-1, with a tentative D call TRBD2 (5 bases). Germline CDR1 and CDR2: SGHRS and YFSETQ. V gave up 2 bases and J gave up 9 bases, with 12 bases separating them. This CDR3 contains 13 residues. Here the CDR3 DNA reads TGCGCCAGCAGCTTTGGCCTGGACTCTGAGCAGTTCTTC. Translation gives CASSFGLDSEQFF.

The chain carries TRBV11-3 and TRBJ2-1, with D possibly being TRBD2 (6 bases). The V end lost 5 bases, the J end lost 6 bases, and 20 bases lay between the germline ends. The germline gives CDR1 SGHNT, CDR2 YENEEA. The CDR3 totals 16 residues. The CDR3 region has the DNA TGTGCCAGCAGCGCATTTACGGGAGCTGGCGTCAATGAGCAGTTCTTC. This sequence encodes CASSAFTGAGVNEQFF.

CDR3 sequence (DNA): TGTGCCAGCAACGATGCAGGGCATTCACCCCTCCACTTT. Translating it yields CASNDAGHSPLHF. The rearrangement links TRBV6-1 to TRBJ1-6, with a tentative D call TRBD1 (5 bases). Per the germline V gene, CDR1 is MNHNS and CDR2 is SASEGT. The V and J ends lost 7 bases and 8 bases respectively, with 12 bases between them. CDR3 size: 13 residues.

The chain has TRBV9 and TRBJ1-2, with a possible D match to TRBD1 (6 bases). Looked up from germline, CDR1 is SGDLS and CDR2 is YYNGEE. This CDR3 has 15 amino acids. The ends were cut back, 3 bases at V and 0 bases at J, with 12 bases in the middle. CDR3 protein: CASSAGDIANYGYTF. For the CDR3, the DNA is TGTGCCAGCAGCGCCGGGGACATAGCTAACTATGGCTACACCTTC. Combining the CDR3 with reference TRBV9 and TRBJ1-2 gives the whole variable domain DSGVTQTPKHLITATGQRVTLRCSPRSGDLSVYWYQQSLDQGLQFLIQYYNGEERAKGNILERFSAQQFPDLHSELNLSSLELGDSALYFCASSAGDIANYGYTFGSGTRLTVV.

V gene TRBV27 combines with J gene TRBJ2-5; 10 bases map to TRBD2. CDR3 length equals 14 residues. The V segment lost 5 bases and the J segment 4 bases; nucleotides outside the gene matches: 4. The germline CDR1 and CDR2 sequences are MNHEY and SMNVEV (reference sequence). CDR3 nucleotide sequence: TGTGCCAGCAGTGGCATAGCGGGAGGAGAGACCCAGTACTTC. This encodes CASSGIAGGETQYF.

In its sample, this clone was seen a few times. The chain is built from TRBV6-1 and TRBJ2-6, with 7 positions matching TRBD1. This CDR3 comprises 17 residues. CDR1 MNHNS and CDR2 SASEGT come from the germline V gene. The V segment lost 4 bases and the J segment 0 bases; nucleotides outside the gene matches: 6. The CDR3 reads CASSGLGQLSGANVLTF. DNA of the CDR3: TGTGCCAGCAGTGGATTGGGACAGCTCTCTGGGGCCAACGTCCTGACTTTC.

This clone turned up a few times. V is TRBV2 and J is TRBJ2-7; no reliable D call. The germline V and J ends were trimmed by 7 bases and 2 bases, with 15 bases remaining between them. Germline CDR1 SNHLY, CDR2 FYNNEI. The CDR3 contains 14 residues. CDR3 protein: CASTSRQQAYEQYF. The CDR3 DNA is TGTGCCAGCACGTCGAGACAACAAGCCTACGAGCAGTACTTC.

CDR3 region: CASQQLRGDTEAFF. The CDR3 coding sequence is TGTGCCAGTCAGCAATTGCGGGGAGACACTGAAGCTTTCTTT. The chain recombines TRBV28 with TRBJ1-1; no reliable D call. V lost 9 bases and J lost 3, with 17 bases in between. Germline V lookup: CDR1 MDHEN, CDR2 SYDVKM. CDR3 length: 14 amino acids. Together with reference TRBV28 and TRBJ1-1, the CDR3 gives the full variable domain: DVKVTQSSRYLVKRTGEKVFLECVQDMDHENMFWYRQDPGLGLRLIYFSYDVKMKEKGDIPEGYSVSREKKERFSLILESASTNQTSMYLCASQQLRGDTEAFFGQGTRLTVV.

In its sample, this clone was seen a few times. The rearrangement joins TRBV6-1 to TRBJ1-2, with 7 bases fitting TRBD1. Germline V gene data show CDR1 as MNHNS and CDR2 as SASEGT. The CDR3 is 13 residues long. With 11 bases clipped from V and 7 bases from J, the junction kept 13 bases outside the gene matches. This chain's CDR3 is CAGTTGTIGGYTF. CDR3 nucleotide sequence: TGTGCCGGTACGACAGGGACCATTGGTGGCTACACCTTC.

The chain links TRBV4-2 to TRBJ2-6; TRBD1 matches at 12 bases. The CDR3 consists of 19 residues. CDR1 is LGHNA, CDR2 YNFKEQ, per germline. J gave up 2 bases and V 1 base, and 6 bases lay outside the gene matches. CDR3 coding DNA: TGTGCCAGCAGCCAAGTTATCGGGACAGGGGGCCCTGGGGCCAACGTCCTGACTTTC. Protein product: CASSQVIGTGGPGANVLTF.

This rearrangement joins TRBV5-5 to TRBJ1-5, with a possible D match to TRBD1 (5 bases). The CDR3 is 15 amino acids. The germline V and J ends were trimmed by 4 bases and 5 bases, with 16 bases remaining between them. Germline assignment: CDR1 SGHKS and CDR2 YYEKEE (reference sequence). The chain's CDR3 is CASSPPGVRDQPQHF. CDR3 DNA sequence: TGTGCCAGCAGCCCCCCGGGGGTAAGGGATCAGCCCCAGCATTTT.

The chain has TRBV25-1 and TRBJ2-5; weak D call: TRBD2 (6 bases). The V end was cut by 2 bases, the J end by 1 base, with 11 bases between. The CDR3 runs to 15 residues. The germline V gene has CDR1 MGHDK and CDR2 SYGVNS. This CDR3 reads CASSEAGLTQETQYF. In DNA form, the CDR3 reads TGTGCCAGCAGTGAAGCGGGGTTGACCCAAGAGACCCAGTACTTC.

This clone showed up just a few times. The CDR3 region has the DNA TGCAGCGTTGATGAGTCCATGAACACTGAAGCTTTCTTT. It encodes CSVDESMNTEAFF. The V gene is TRBV29-1, the J gene TRBJ1-1; D uncertain. The CDR3 has 13 amino acids. Germline CDR1 reads SQVTM; CDR2 reads ANQGSEA. V dropped 3 bases and J dropped 0 bases, with 8 bases sitting between them.

The rearrangement links TRBV19 to TRBJ2-7, with 8 bases matching TRBD1. V was clipped by 5 bases and J by 6 bases; unmatched bases: 9. CDR1 and CDR2 from the germline V gene are LNHDA and SQIVND (reference sequence). The CDR3 runs 14 residues. The CDR3 is CASSATGVRGEQYF. The CDR3, as DNA: TGTGCCAGTAGTGCGACAGGGGTCCGGGGCGAGCAGTACTTC.

The sample holds a few counts of this clone. The V gene is TRBV6-6, the J gene TRBJ2-5; the D gene is possibly TRBD1 (5 bases). Judging by the DNA end, TRBJ2-7 fits better; the J call may be wrong. The CDR3 consists of 13 residues. The germline V gene has CDR1 MNHNY and CDR2 SVGAGI (reference sequence). DNA of the CDR3: TGTGCCAGTTCTGACAGTGCTACCTACGAGCAGTACTTC. It codes for CASSDSATYEQYF.